This passage covers 9 T cell receptor beta chains from one sample sequenced in a study of cytomegalovirus exposure and HLA in healthy donors. The PCR had 60 Vbeta and 13 Jbeta primers. The assay was immunoSEQ multiplex PCR, and TCRdb's table has in-frame clones only and misses some. The sample lists 120,000 or so clones, roughly 71% occurring once. The sequencing sample was made of PBMCs. Receptors originate from a woman aged 45-60 years in good health and CMV-seropositive.

J is TRBJ2-5 and V is TRBV5-8, with D possibly TRBD1 on 5 matching bases. V lost 4 bases and J lost 3, with 13 bases in between. Germline CDR1 is SGHTS and CDR2 is YDEGEE. The CDR3 is made up of 14 amino acids. The CDR3 coding sequence is TGTGCCAGCAGCCCCGTTGCAGGGAAAGAGACCCAGTACTTC. Protein sequence: CASSPVAGKETQYF.

This clone was found a few times. J is TRBJ1-5 and V is TRBV6-1; possible D gene TRBD1, 5 bases. Germline CDR1 MNHNS, CDR2 SASEGT. V lost 3 bases, J lost 4 bases, and 13 bases lay in between. The CDR3 consists of 15 residues. CDR3: CASSDRGVGNQPQHF. Written as DNA, the CDR3 is TGTGCCAGCAGTGACCGGGGGGTGGGGAATCAGCCCCAGCATTTT.

The rearrangement uses TRBV5-1 and TRBJ2-7; 9 nucleotides match TRBD1. Unmatched junction bases numbered 13, after V lost 3 bases and J lost 6 bases. The CDR3 has 16 residues. The germline V gene encodes CDR1 SGHRS and CDR2 YFSETQ. CDR3 protein: CASSSSVGQGIGEQYF. The CDR3 DNA follows: TGCGCCAGCAGCTCGAGCGTTGGACAGGGGATTGGCGAGCAGTACTTC. Filled out from reference TRBV5-1 and TRBJ2-7, the complete variable domain reads KAGVTQTPRYLIKTRGQQVTLSCSPISGHRSVSWYQQTPGQGLQFLFEYFSETQRNKGNFPGRFSGRQFSNSRSEMNVSTLELGDSALYLCASSSSVGQGIGEQYFGPGTRLTVT.

The J gene is TRBJ2-3, the V gene TRBV19; 11 bases agree with TRBD2. CDR3 length: 16 amino acids. Germline V gives CDR1 LNHDA, CDR2 SQIVND (reference sequence). Trimming took 4 bases from V and 2 from J; bases not matched to a gene: 5. Here the CDR3 DNA reads TGTGCCAGTAGTACCCGGACTAGCGGGCTCACAGATACGCAGTATTTT. Residues: CASSTRTSGLTDTQYF.

A few counts support this clone. This chain uses TRBV2 with TRBJ2-3; TRBD2 matches 10 bases. This CDR3 is 13 amino acids long. Trimming at V came to 5 bases and at J to 4 bases, leaving 0 bases not matched to a gene. Germline V CDR1 and CDR2: SNHLY, FYNNEI. CDR3 in amino acids: CASSSGGADTQYF. The DNA of the CDR3 is TGTGCCAGCAGTAGCGGGGGGGCAGATACGCAGTATTTT.

This clone has more than one count but fewer than ten. The chain employs TRBV5-6 and TRBJ2-1, with 8 bases matching TRBD2. The germline V gene encodes CDR1 SGHDT and CDR2 YYEEEE. The CDR3 is 16 residues long. J lost 1 base, V lost 4 bases, and 7 bases had no gene match. In nucleotides, the CDR3 is TGTGCCAGCAGCGAAACCGGGGGGGCGTCCTACAATGAGCAGTTCTTC. This codes for CASSETGGASYNEQFF.

The gene calls are TRBV18 and TRBJ1-5, with TRBD1 as a possible D gene (6 bases). The CDR3 covers 16 residues. Germline loops: CDR1 KGHSH, CDR2 LQKENI. With 3 bases removed from V and 0 bases from J, the gap between germline ends came to 12 bases. The CDR3 nucleotides are TGTGCCAGCTCACCTGCAGGGGTCTATAGCAATCAGCCCCAGCATTTT. It yields the protein CASSPAGVYSNQPQHF.

V gene TRBV10-3 combines with J gene TRBJ1-1, with no clear D. The length of the CDR3 is 13 residues. V lost 4 bases to trimming and J lost 1 base, with 7 bases between them. Per the germline V gene, CDR1 is ENHRY and CDR2 is SYGVKD. This CDR3 is CAISGRRNTEAFF. The CDR3, as DNA: TGTGCCATCAGTGGCCGGAGGAACACTGAAGCTTTCTTT.

The chain couples TRBV6-1 to TRBJ2-7; D is possibly TRBD2 (6 bases). Germline CDR1 MNHNS, CDR2 SASEGT. Trimming pared 7 bases from V and 5 bases from J, leaving 18 bases between. The CDR3 has 14 amino acids. Written as DNA, the CDR3 is TGTGCCAGCACCTTCCCTGTCGGGGGTAACGAGCAGTACTTC. Amino acids: CASTFPVGGNEQYF.